Below, 7 T cell receptor beta chains from the same sample are listed, as sequenced in a study of regulatory T cells in long-lasting Graves disease. Documented time point: newly diagnosed GD, antithyroid drugs for less than 3 months. The TCR library used RNA extracted from PBMCs. Construction of TCR beta libraries relied on iRepertoire HTBI primers and on Arm-PCR targeting CDR3 regions. TCRdb called the multiplex PCR reads again in MiXCR, with one record for every CDR3 protein. The profile shows approximately 400,000 distinct CDR3 sequences, 15% to 18% of them singletons. The sequencing here drew on peripheral blood mononuclear cells (PBMCs), taken at new diagnosis, from a patient treated with antithyroid drugs. Receptors were obtained from a female donor with Graves disease.

This clonotype was seen a few times. A read error is the likely source, as a far larger clone sits one nucleotide away. The V call is TRBV6-8, the J call TRBJ1-2; D call uncertain. The CDR3 totals 14 residues. Looked up from germline, CDR1 is MNHGY and CDR2 is SAAAGT. V shed 5 bases and J shed 1 base, with 11 bases lying between them. The DNA for the CDR3 is TGTGCCAGCAGTGAAATACTCAATAACTATGGCTACACCTTC. Its translation is CASSEILNNYGYTF.

This clonotype occurred many times. The rearrangement links TRBV5-6 to TRBJ1-2, with a weak D call TRBD1 (5 bases). The CDR3 length is 13 residues. Trimming removed 2 bases at V and 4 bases at J, with 9 bases between. Germline V gives CDR1 SGHDT, CDR2 YYEEEE. CDR3 region: CASSFGDLYGYTF. CDR3 nucleotides: TGTGCCAGCAGCTTCGGGGACCTCTATGGCTACACCTTC.

This clonotype counts as medium-sized (0.01 to 0.1%). The chain is built from TRBV2 and TRBJ2-1, with 7 bases lining up with TRBD2. J lost 0 bases, V lost 4 bases, and 0 bases had no gene match. Looked up from germline, CDR1 is SNHLY and CDR2 is FYNNEI. CDR3 size: 14 residues. The CDR3 region has the DNA TGTGCCAGCAGTGCTAGCGGCTCCTACAATGAGCAGTTCTTC. Amino acids: CASSASGSYNEQFF.

This clonotype came up many times. The chain uses TRBV12-3 or TRBV12-4 and TRBJ1-1; the D gene is possibly TRBD1 (5 bases). V lost 3 bases, J lost 4 bases, and 12 bases lay in between. The CDR3 covers 14 residues. For the CDR3, the DNA is TGTGCCAGCAGTTTTCGTGGGGGGATCACTGAAGCTTTCTTT. It encodes CASSFRGGITEAFF.

Notes on this clonotype: This likely came from a read error, as a far larger clone is one base away. The chain uses TRBV11-2 and TRBJ1-1; possibly TRBD1 for D (5 bases). Germline CDR1 and CDR2: SGHAT and FQNNGV. The CDR3 extends over 15 amino acids. The ends were cut back, 1 base at V and 1 base at J, with 10 bases in the middle. CDR3 protein: CASSLAREANTEAFF. CDR3 DNA: TGTGCCAGCAGCTTAGCCAGGGAAGCGAACACTGAAGCTTTCTTT.

This clonotype was found many times. The chain is built from TRBV12-3 or TRBV12-4 and TRBJ1-1; TRBD1 might be the D (6 bases). This CDR3 is built from 15 residues. The ends were cut back, 5 bases at V and 2 bases at J, with 15 bases in the middle. CDR3 sequence (DNA): TGTGCCAGCAGTCCCGGTTGGGGGCCAAACACTGAAGCTTTCTTT. Its translation: CASSPGWGPNTEAFF.

The sample holds many counts of this clonotype. The CDR3 nucleotides are TGTGCCAGCAGTTTACTCCCAGGGGGCGTCACTGAAGCTTTCTTT. This gives the protein CASSLLPGGVTEAFF. The gene calls are TRBV12-3 or TRBV12-4 and TRBJ1-1; 8 bases map to TRBD1. V trimming: 2 bases; J trimming: 4 bases; junction bases outside the gene matches: 6. This CDR3 is built from 15 residues.